This TCR beta chain was obtained from a study of monozygotic twins with inflammatory bowel disease. In germline, CDR1 is SGHDT, CDR2 YYEEEE. The CDR3 extends over 15 amino acids. Following a re-call of the 5' RACE reads, TCRdb has one entry per CDR3 protein and lacks DNA. The ten top clones account for around 1.2%, within a sample of 150,000 or so distinct CDR3 sequences. The receptor was isolated from a human donor with ulcerative colitis or Crohn's disease, or a healthy co-twin of an affected twin (not recorded which). What was sequenced was blood. The chain couples TRBV5-6 to TRBJ2-1; TCRdb returns TRBD2, unconfirmable since there is no DNA. The CDR3 protein is CASTSRAGSYNEQFF.